One T cell receptor beta chain is described in this entry. Its antigen is not identified. TCRdb used MiXCR to reprocess the 5' RACE reads, holding one entry per CDR3 protein. The data contain under 85,000 distinct CDR3 sequences, roughly 12% of them seen just once; the ten biggest clones take up roughly 16%. This specimen belongs to a study of early T cells in non-severe SARS-CoV-2 infection. Study-wide results and caveats: Anti-spike CD8 responses were favored by VDJdb matching, which missed private and CD4 specificities.

J was trimmed by 1 base and V by 6 bases; bases with no gene match: 12. This CDR3 is built from 18 residues. From germline, CDR1 is SGDLS and CDR2 YYNGEE. This receptor was identified in an adult who was a healthcare worker with PCR-confirmed SARS-CoV-2 infection or an uninfected control (not recorded which). The donor label of this sample is uncertain. The chain links TRBV9 to TRBJ2-1; TRBD2 matches 11 bases. The sequencing used whole blood, collected at baseline. This CDR3 reads CASTHGTSGVLSYNEQFF. The DNA for the CDR3 is TGTGCCAGCACCCACGGGACTAGCGGAGTCTTATCCTACAATGAGCAGTTCTTC.